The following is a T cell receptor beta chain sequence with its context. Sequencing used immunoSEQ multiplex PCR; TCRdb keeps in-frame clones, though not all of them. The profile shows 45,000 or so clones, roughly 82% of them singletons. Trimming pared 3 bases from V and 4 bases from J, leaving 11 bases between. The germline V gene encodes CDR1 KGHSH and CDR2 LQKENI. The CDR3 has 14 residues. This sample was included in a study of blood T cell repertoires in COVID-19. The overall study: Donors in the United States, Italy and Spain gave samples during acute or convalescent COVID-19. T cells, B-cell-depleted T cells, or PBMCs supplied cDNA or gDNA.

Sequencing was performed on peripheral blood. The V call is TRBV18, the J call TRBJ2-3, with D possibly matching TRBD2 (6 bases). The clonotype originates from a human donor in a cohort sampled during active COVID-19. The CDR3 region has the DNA TGTGCCAGCTCACCGGGACTCCGCGCAGATACGCAGTATTTT. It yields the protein CASSPGLRADTQYF. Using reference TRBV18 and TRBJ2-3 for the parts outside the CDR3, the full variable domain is NAGVMQNPRHLVRRRGQEARLRCSPMKGHSHVYWYRQLPEEGLKFMVYLQKENIIDESGMPKERFSAEFPKEGPSILRIQQVVRGDSAAYFCASSPGLRADTQYFGPGTRLTVL.